This record covers a single TCR beta chain. Sequencing used immunoSEQ multiplex PCR; TCRdb keeps in-frame clones, though not all of them. The data hold 150,000 to 200,000 clones, with 90% to 95% observed a single time. The source of the sample is a study of control samples from healthy donors and cancer patients. Germline CDR1 and CDR2: SGDLS and YYNGEE. V gave up 4 bases and J gave up 1 base; unmatched junction bases: 10. This CDR3 has 17 residues. The sample consisted of blood. The receptor comes from a young man in good health. The chain joins TRBV9 to TRBJ1-2; TRBD1 matches 10 bases. The CDR3 DNA reads as TGTGCCAGCAGCACCACGGGACAGGGGCGATTTAACTATGGCTACACCTTC. It encodes CASSTTGQGRFNYGYTF.